This paragraph reports one T cell receptor beta chain. It has no known antigen specificity. Base qualities were left out, and no much larger clone turns up one base away. Sequenced on an Illumina HiSeq 2500. Quantitative 5'-RACE with molecular barcodes was used to prepare TCR beta libraries. For the original study's pipeline: A new computational method, built on a probabilistic model of VDJ rearrangement, was used to identify disease-linked TCR variants. Using fastp trimming at Q25 and MiXCR clonotype assembly, TCRdb reanalyzed the public sequencing data and kept in-frame beta chains. Entries that share a CDR3 protein sequence are merged under the most common genes and DNA. These V and J calls are TCRdb output, not the study's own analysis. The sample table holds 200,000 to 300,000 distinct CDR3 sequences, of which over 9.5% were seen once. About 2.5% of the sample goes to the ten largest clones. The data originate from a study of CD8 T cells in ankylosing spondylitis (TCRdb year 2017). A note on the overall study: To find TCR variants linked to disease, the study profiled T cell receptor beta repertoires in ankylosing spondylitis patients and healthy donors. Peripheral blood samples were taken, and synovial fluid was additionally collected from ankylosing spondylitis patients. In total, the full study cohort was made up of about 110 healthy donors and 25 or so ankylosing spondylitis patients. Summary of the overall study and its limitations: A TCR beta motif of seven or eight highly homologous amino acid variants appeared characteristic of blood from ankylosing spondylitis patients. In peripheral blood, the disease-linked clones were found at relatively low frequencies and had a CD8+ phenotype. Significant enrichment of the disease-linked clones was reported in matched synovial fluid samples from ankylosing spondylitis patients. Some motif variants had previously been reported in the synovial fluid and blood of reactive arthritis patients, which suggests shared mechanisms of disease initiation.

V trim: 4 bases; J trim: 6 bases; unmatched bases: 6. Via the germline V gene (reference sequence), CDR1 is WNHNN and CDR2 SYGVQD. The CDR3 measures 15 amino acids from cysteine to phenylalanine. The DNA shown is the 45-base CDR3, in frame from base 1. The sequence is built from TRBV10-1 and TRBJ2-2, with 9 bases in between that match TRBD1. The clonotype was recovered from a male donor with ankylosing spondylitis or in good health (not recorded which). The material sequenced was blood, either unsorted or a sorted T cell fraction (not recorded which). The CDR3 region: CASSVSTGGPGELFF. The nucleotide sequence is TGCGCCAGCAGTGTCAGTACAGGGGGCCCCGGGGAGCTGTTTTTT.